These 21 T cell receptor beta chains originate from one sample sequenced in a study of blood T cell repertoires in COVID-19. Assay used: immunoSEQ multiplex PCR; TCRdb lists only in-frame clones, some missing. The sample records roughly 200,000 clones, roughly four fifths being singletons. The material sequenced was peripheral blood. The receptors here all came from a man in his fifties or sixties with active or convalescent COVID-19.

CDR3 in amino acids: CAKTGGIYEQYF. The CDR3 coding sequence is TGCGCCAAGACAGGGGGCATCTACGAGCAGTACTTC. The chain uses TRBV23-1 and TRBJ2-7; TRBD1 agrees at 10 bases. TRBV23-1 is an ORF, and what it does is uncertain. The CDR3 has 12 amino acids. V dropped 10 bases and J dropped 3; count of bases not matched to a gene: 3.

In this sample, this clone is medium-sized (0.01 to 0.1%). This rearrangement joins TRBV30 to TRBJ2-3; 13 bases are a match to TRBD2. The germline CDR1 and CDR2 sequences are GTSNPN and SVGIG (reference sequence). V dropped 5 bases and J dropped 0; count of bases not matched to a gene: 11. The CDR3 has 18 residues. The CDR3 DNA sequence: TGTGCCTGGGCCGGCGGACTAGCGGGAGTTCCTAGCACAGATACGCAGTATTTT. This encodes CAWAGGLAGVPSTDTQYF.

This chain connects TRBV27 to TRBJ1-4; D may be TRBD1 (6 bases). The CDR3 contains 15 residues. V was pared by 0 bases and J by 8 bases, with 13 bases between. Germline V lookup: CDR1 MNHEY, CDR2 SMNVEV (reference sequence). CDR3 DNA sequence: TGTGCCAGCAGTTTATCCGCCAGGGGAACGGAAAAACTGTTTTTT. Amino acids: CASSLSARGTEKLFF.

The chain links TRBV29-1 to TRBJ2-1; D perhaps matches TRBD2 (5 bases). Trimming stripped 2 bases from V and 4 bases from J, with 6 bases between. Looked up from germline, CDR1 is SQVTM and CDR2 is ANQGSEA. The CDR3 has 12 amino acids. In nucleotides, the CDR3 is TGCAGCGTTGAATCGGGGTACAATGAGCAGTTCTTC. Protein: CSVESGYNEQFF.

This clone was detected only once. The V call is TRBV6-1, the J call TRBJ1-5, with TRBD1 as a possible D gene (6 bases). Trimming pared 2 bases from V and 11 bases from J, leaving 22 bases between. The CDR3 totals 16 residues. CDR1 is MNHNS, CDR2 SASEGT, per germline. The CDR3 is CASSEWDTAGDESQHF. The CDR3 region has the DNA TGTGCCAGCAGTGAATGGGACACCGCTGGGGATGAGTCCCAGCATTTT.

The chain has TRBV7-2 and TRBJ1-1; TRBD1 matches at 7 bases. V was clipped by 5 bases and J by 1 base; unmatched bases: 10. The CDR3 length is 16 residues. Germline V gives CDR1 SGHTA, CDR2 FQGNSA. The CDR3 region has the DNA TGTGCCAGCAGCCCCCCAGGGGGAGGTTGGAACACTGAAGCTTTCTTT. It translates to CASSPPGGGWNTEAFF. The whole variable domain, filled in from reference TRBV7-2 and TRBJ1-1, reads GAGVSQSPSNKVTEKGKDVELRCDPISGHTALYWYRQSLGQGLEFLIYFQGNSAPDKSGLPSDRFSAERTGGSVSTLTIQRTQQEDSAVYLCASSPPGGGWNTEAFFGQGTRLTVV.

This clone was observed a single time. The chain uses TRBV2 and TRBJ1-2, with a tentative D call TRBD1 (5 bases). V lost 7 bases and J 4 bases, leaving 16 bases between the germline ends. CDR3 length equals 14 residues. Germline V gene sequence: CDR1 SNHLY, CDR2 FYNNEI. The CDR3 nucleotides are TGTGCCAGCAACCGGGAACTGGGGGGCTATGGCTACACCTTC. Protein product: CASNRELGGYGYTF.

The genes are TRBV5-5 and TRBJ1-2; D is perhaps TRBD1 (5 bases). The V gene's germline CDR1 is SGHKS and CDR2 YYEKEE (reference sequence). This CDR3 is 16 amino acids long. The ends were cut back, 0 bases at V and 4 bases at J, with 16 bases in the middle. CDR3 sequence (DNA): TGTGCCAGCAGCTTGGCCCCCCGACGGGGGACCTATGGCTACACCTTC. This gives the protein CASSLAPRRGTYGYTF. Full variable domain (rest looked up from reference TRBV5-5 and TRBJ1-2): DAGVTQSPTHLIKTRGQQVTLRCSPISGHKSVSWYQQVLGQGPQFIFQYYEKEERGRGNFPDRFSARQFPNYSSELNVNALLLGDSALYLCASSLAPRRGTYGYTFGSGTRLTVV.

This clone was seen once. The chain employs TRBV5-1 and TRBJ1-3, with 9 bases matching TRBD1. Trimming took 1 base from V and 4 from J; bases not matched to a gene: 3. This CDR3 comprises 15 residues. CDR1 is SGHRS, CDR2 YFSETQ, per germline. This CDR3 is CASSLWTGVGNTIYF. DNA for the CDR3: TGCGCCAGCAGCTTGTGGACAGGGGTCGGAAACACCATATATTTT.

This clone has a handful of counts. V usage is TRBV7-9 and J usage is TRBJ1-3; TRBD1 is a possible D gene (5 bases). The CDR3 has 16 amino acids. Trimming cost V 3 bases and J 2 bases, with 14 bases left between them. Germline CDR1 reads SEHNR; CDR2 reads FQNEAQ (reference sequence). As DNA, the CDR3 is TGTGCCAGCAGCTTCCCCTCGAAAGGGGCTGGAAACACCATATATTTT. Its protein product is CASSFPSKGAGNTIYF.

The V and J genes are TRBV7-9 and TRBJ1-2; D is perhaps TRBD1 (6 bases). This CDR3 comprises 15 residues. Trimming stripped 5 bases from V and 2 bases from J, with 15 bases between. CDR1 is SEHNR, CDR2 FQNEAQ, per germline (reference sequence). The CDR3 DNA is TGTGCCAGCAGCCCGTCACAGGGTGACAACTATGGCTACACCTTC. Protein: CASSPSQGDNYGYTF.

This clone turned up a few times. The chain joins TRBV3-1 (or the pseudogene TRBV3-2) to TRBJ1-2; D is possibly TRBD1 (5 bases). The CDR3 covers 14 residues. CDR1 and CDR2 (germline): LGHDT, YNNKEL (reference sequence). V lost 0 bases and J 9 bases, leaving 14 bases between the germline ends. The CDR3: CASSQDWYGGRYTF. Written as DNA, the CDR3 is TGTGCCAGCAGCCAAGATTGGTACGGGGGACGCTACACCTTC.

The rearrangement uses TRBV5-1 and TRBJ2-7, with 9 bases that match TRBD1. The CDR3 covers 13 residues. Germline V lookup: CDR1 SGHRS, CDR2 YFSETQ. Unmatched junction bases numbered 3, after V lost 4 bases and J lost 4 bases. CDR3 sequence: CASSTGTGYEQYF. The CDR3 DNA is TGCGCCAGCAGCACCGGGACAGGGTACGAGCAGTACTTC.

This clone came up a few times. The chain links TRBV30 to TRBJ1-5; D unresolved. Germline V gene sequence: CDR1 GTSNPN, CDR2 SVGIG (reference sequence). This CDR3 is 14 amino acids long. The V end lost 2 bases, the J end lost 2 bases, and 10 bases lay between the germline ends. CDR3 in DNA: TGTGCCTGGAGTAGTCTGGAGGGCAATCAGCCCCAGCATTTT. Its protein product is CAWSSLEGNQPQHF. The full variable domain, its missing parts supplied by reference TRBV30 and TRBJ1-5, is SQTIHQWPATLVQPVGSPLSLECTVEGTSNPNLYWYRQAAGRGLQLLFYSVGIGQISSEVPQNLSASRPQDRQFILSSKKLLLSDSGFYLCAWSSLEGNQPQHFGDGTRLSIL.

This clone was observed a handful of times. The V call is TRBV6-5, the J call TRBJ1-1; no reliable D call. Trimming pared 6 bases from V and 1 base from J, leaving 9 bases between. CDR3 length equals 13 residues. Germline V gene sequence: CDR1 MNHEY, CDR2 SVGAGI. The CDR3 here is CASRSRGNTEAFF. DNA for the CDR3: TGTGCCAGCAGAAGCCGGGGGAACACTGAAGCTTTCTTT.

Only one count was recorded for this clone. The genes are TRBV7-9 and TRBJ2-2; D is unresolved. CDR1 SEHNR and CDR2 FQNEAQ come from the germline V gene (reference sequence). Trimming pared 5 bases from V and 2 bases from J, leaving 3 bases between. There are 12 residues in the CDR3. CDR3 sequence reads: CASSPNTGELFF. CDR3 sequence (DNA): TGTGCCAGCAGCCCTAACACCGGGGAGCTGTTTTTT.

The CDR3 DNA is TGTGCCAGCAGCGTAGGACAGGGGGCGGGTCAGCCCCAGCATTTT. This sequence encodes CASSVGQGAGQPQHF. The chain couples TRBV9 to TRBJ1-5; 10 positions match TRBD1. With 0 bases clipped from V and 6 bases from J, the junction kept 3 bases outside the gene matches. CDR3 size: 15 residues. Germline CDR1 SGDLS, CDR2 YYNGEE.

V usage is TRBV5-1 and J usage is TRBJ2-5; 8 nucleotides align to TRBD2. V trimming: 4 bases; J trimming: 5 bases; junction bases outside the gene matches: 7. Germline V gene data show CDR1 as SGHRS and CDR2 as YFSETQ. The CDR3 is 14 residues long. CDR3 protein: CASSPGLGPETQYF. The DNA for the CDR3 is TGCGCCAGCAGCCCGGGACTAGGACCCGAGACCCAGTACTTC.

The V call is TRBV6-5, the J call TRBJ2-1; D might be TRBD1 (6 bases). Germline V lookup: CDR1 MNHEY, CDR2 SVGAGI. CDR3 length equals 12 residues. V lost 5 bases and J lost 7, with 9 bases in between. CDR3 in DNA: TGTGCCAGCAGTACTCAGGGGAATGAGCAGTTCTTC. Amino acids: CASSTQGNEQFF.

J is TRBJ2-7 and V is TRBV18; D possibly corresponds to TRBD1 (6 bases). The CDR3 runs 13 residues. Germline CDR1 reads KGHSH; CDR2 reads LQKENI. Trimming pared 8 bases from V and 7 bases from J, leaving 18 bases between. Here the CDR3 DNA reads TGTGCCAGCACCACCAGCCAGGGGTGGGAGCAGTACTTC. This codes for CASTTSQGWEQYF.

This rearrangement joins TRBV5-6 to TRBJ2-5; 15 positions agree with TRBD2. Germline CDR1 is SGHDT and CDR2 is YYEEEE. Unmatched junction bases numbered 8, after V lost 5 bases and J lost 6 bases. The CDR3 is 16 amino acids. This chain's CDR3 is CASSLPGLAGGQTQYF. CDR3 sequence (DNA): TGTGCCAGCAGTTTACCGGGACTAGCGGGGGGCCAGACCCAGTACTTC. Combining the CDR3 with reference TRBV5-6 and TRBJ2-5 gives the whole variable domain DAGVTQSPTHLIKTRGQQVTLRCSPKSGHDTVSWYQQALGQGPQFIFQYYEEEERQRGNFPDRFSGHQFPNYSSELNVNALLLGDSALYLCASSLPGLAGGQTQYFGPGTRLLVL.